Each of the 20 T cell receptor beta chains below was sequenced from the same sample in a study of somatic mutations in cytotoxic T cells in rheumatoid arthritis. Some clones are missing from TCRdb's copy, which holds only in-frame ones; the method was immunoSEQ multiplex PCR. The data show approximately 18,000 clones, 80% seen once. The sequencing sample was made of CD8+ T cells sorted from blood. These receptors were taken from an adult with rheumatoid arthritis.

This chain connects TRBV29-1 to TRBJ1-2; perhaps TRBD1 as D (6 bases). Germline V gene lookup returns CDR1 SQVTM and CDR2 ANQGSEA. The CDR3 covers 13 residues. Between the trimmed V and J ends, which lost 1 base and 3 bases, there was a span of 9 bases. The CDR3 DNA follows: TGCAGCGTTGAAGTGGCAGGGGACTATGGCTACACCTTC. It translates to CSVEVAGDYGYTF.

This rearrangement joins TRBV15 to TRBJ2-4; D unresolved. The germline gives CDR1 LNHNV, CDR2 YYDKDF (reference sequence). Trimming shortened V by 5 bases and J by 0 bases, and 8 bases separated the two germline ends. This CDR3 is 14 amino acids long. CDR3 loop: CATSAELAKNIQYF. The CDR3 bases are TGTGCCACCAGCGCGGAACTAGCCAAAAACATTCAGTACTTC.

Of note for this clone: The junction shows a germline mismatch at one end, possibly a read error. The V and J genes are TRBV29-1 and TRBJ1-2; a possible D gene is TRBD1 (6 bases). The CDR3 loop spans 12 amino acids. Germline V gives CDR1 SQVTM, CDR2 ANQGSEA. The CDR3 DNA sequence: TGCAGCGTTGACGAGGTTTCGCTGGGACACTACTTC. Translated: CSVDEVSLGHYF. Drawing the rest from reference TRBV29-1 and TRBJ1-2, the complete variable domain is SAVISQKPSRDICQRGTSLTIQCQVDSQVTMMFWYRQQPGQSLTLIATANQGSEATYESGFVIDKFPISRPNLTFSTLTVSNMSPEDSSIYLCSVDEVSLGHYFGSGTRLTVV.

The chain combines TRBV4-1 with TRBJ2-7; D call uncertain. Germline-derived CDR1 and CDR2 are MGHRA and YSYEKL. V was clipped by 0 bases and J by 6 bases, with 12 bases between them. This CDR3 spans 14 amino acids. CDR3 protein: CASSQEPVRAEQYF. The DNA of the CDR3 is TGCGCCAGCAGCCAAGAACCCGTCCGCGCCGAGCAGTACTTC.

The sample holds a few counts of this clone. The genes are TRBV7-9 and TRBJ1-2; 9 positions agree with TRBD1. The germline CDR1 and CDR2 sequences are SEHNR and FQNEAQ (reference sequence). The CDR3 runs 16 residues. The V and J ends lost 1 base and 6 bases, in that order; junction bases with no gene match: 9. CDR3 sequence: CASSLGRQGGKDGYTF. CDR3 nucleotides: TGTGCCAGCAGCTTAGGCCGACAGGGGGGAAAGGATGGCTACACCTTC.

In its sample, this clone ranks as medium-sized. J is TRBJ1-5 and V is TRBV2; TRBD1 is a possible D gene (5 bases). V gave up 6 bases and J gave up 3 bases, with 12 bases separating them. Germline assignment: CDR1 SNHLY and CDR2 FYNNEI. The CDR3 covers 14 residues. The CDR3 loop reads CASRNRGNNQPQHF. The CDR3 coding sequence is TGTGCCAGCAGAAATAGGGGTAACAATCAGCCCCAGCATTTT.

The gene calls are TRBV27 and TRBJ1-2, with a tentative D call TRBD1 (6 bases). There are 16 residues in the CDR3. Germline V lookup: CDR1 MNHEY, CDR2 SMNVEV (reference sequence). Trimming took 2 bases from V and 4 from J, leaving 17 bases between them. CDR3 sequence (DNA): TGTGCCAGCAGTTTAACAAAGGGGGGGGGCGGCTATGGCTACACCTTC. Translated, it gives CASSLTKGGGGYGYTF.

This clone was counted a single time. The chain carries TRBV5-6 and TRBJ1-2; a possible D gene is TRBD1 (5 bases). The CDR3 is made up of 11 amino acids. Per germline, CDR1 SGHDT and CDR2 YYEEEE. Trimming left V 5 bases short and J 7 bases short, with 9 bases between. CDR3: CASRGGVGYTF. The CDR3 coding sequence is TGTGCCAGCAGGGGGGGAGTTGGCTACACCTTC.

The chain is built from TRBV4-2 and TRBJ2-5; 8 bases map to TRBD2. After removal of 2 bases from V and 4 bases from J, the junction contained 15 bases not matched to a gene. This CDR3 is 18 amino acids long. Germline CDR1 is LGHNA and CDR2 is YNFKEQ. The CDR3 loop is CASSQPRGSGVEVETQYF. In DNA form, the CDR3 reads TGTGCCAGCAGCCAACCTCGGGGTAGCGGGGTCGAGGTAGAGACCCAGTACTTC.

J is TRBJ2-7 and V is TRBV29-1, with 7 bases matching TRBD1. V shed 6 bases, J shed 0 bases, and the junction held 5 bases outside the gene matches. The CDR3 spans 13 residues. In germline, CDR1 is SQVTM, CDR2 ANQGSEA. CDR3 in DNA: TGCAGCGTGGATACAGGGGACTCCTACGAGCAGTACTTC. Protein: CSVDTGDSYEQYF.

The CDR3 region has the DNA TGTGCCAGCAGTTTTCCAAACACTGAAGCTTTCTTT. Translating gives CASSFPNTEAFF. This chain joins TRBV27 and TRBJ1-1; D is unresolved. CDR1 MNHEY and CDR2 SMNVEV come from the germline V gene (reference sequence). Trimming shortened V by 3 bases and J by 2 bases, and 4 bases separated the two germline ends. CDR3 length: 12 amino acids.

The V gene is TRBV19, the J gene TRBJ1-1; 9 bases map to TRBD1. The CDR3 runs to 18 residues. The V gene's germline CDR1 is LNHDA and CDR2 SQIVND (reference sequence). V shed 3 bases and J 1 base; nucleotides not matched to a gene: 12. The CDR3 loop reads CASSIMLPGQGWNTEAFF. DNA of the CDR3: TGTGCCAGTAGTATCATGCTTCCGGGACAGGGCTGGAACACTGAAGCTTTCTTT.

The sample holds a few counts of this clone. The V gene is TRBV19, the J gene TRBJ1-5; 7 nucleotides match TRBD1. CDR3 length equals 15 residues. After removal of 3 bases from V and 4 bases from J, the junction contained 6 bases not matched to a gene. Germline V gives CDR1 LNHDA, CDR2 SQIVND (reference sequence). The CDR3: CASSIPGQRNQPQHF. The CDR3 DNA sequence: TGTGCCAGTAGTATCCCGGGACAGAGGAATCAGCCCCAGCATTTT.

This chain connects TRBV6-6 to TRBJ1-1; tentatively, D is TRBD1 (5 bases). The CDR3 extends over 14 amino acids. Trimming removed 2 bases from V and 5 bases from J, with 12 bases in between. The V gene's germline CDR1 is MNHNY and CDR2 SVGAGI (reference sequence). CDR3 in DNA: TGTGCCAGCAGTTACGGGGGGGTAGGGACTGAAGCTTTCTTT. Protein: CASSYGGVGTEAFF.

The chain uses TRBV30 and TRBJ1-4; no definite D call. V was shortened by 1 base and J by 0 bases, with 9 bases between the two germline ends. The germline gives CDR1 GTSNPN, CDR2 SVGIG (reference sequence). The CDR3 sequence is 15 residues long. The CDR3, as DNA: TGTGCCTGGAGTGCGGGAGTTGCAACTAATGAAAAACTGTTTTTT. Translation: CAWSAGVATNEKLFF.

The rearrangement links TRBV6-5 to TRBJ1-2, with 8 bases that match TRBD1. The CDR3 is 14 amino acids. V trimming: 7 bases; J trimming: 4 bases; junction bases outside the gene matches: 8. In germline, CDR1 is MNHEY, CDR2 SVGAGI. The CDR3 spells CASKTGQGGYGYTF. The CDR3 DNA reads TGTGCCAGCAAGACCGGACAGGGAGGCTATGGCTACACCTTC.

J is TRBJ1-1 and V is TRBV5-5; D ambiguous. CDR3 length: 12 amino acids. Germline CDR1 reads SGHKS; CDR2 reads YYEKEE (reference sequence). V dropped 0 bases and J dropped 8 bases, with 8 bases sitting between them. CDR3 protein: CASSLGHPEAFF. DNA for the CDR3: TGTGCCAGCAGCTTGGGGCACCCCGAAGCTTTCTTT.

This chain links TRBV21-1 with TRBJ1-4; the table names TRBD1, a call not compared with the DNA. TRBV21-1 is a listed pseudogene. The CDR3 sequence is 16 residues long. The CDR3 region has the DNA TGTGCCAGCAGCCACGGGACAGGGGGGACTAATGAAAAACTGTTTTTT. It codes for CASSHGTGGTNEKLFF.

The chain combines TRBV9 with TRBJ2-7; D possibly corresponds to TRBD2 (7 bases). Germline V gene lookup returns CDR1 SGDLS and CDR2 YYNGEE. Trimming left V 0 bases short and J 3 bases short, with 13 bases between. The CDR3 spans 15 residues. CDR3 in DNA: TGTGCCAGCAGCGTAGGGGGGGGCCGGGTCTACGAGCAGTACTTC. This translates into CASSVGGGRVYEQYF.

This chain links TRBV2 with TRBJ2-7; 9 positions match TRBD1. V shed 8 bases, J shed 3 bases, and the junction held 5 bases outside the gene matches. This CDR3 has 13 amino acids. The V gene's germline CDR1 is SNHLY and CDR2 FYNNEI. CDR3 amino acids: CASYRDRDYEQYF. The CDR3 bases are TGTGCCAGCTACCGGGACAGGGACTACGAGCAGTACTTC.